This entry is about one T cell receptor beta chain. This specimen belongs to a study of shared clonotypes between healthy human individuals. Clones were sequenced by immunoSEQ multiplex PCR, and TCRdb holds only the in-frame ones, with some missing. The sample yields 2 million to 2.5 million clones, 85% to 95% seen once. The CDR3 runs 13 residues. V was cut by 2 bases and J by 6 bases, with 11 bases left in between. CDR1 is KGHSH, CDR2 LQKENI, per germline. Sequencing was performed on naive CD4+ T cells from PBMCs. This sample's subset: CD45RA+ positively selected. The TCR comes from a man younger than 30 in good health. Some clones in this sample may be carry-over from other donors' samples. The genes are TRBV18 and TRBJ2-7; D uncertain. The CDR3 loop is CASSPDLPSEQYF. In DNA form, the CDR3 reads TGTGCCAGCTCACCAGATCTCCCTTCCGAGCAGTACTTC.